The 27 T cell receptor beta chains reported below all come from one sample, sequenced in a study of T cell changes during pregnancy in multiple sclerosis. Sequencing was performed with immunoSEQ multiplex PCR; in TCRdb, only in-frame clones are kept and a portion is missing. Among roughly 71,000 clones, roughly 92% were seen once, and the ten largest hold 1.5% to 2%. This specimen consisted of peripheral blood, obtained in the first trimester of pregnancy. Receptors originate from a female donor in good health, enrolled as a control in a pregnancy study.

The chain employs TRBV7-2 and TRBJ2-3, with 9 bases fitting TRBD2. The CDR3 has 14 amino acids. Germline CDR1 SGHTA, CDR2 FQGNSA. After removal of 1 base from V and 4 bases from J, the junction contained 0 bases not matched to a gene. This CDR3 reads CASSLGTSADTQYF. The CDR3, as DNA: TGTGCCAGCAGCTTAGGGACTAGCGCAGATACGCAGTATTTT.

This rearrangement joins TRBV10-3 to TRBJ2-1; D is uncertain. The germline V gene encodes CDR1 ENHRY and CDR2 SYGVKD. Trimming pared 0 bases from V and 7 bases from J, leaving 10 bases between. The CDR3 is made up of 14 amino acids. The CDR3 nucleotides are TGTGCCATCAGTGAGTCGGTGGCCCCGAATGAGCAGTTCTTC. Its translation is CAISESVAPNEQFF.

This clone was recorded only once. The CDR3 sequence: CASSRTPGGPFENEQFF. CDR3 nucleotides: TGCGCCAGCAGCCGAACCCCGGGAGGGCCATTTGAGAATGAGCAGTTCTTC. The V call is TRBV4-1, the J call TRBJ2-1; 8 bases map to TRBD2. The junction had 15 bases not matched to a gene; V was cut back by 4 bases and J by 7 bases. Germline V gene sequence: CDR1 MGHRA, CDR2 YSYEKL. This CDR3 has 17 residues.

The gene calls are TRBV5-4 and TRBJ2-1; tentative D call: TRBD1 (6 bases). V was pared by 2 bases and J by 7 bases, with 16 bases between. Germline assignment: CDR1 SGHNT and CDR2 YYREEE (reference sequence). The CDR3 contains 15 residues. CDR3 in amino acids: CASSLTGFVVNEQFF. Here the CDR3 DNA reads TGTGCCAGCAGCTTAACAGGGTTTGTGGTAAATGAGCAGTTCTTC.

The gene calls are TRBV30 and TRBJ1-5, with no clear D. Trimming cost V 2 bases and J 5 bases, with 10 bases left between them. The CDR3 is 13 residues long. Germline V CDR1 and CDR2: GTSNPN, SVGIG (reference sequence). The CDR3 is CAWSRDNHQPQHF. In DNA form, the CDR3 reads TGTGCCTGGAGTCGGGATAACCATCAGCCCCAGCATTTT. The complete variable domain, with remaining parts taken from reference TRBV30 and TRBJ1-5, reads SQTIHQWPATLVQPVGSPLSLECTVEGTSNPNLYWYRQAAGRGLQLLFYSVGIGQISSEVPQNLSASRPQDRQFILSSKKLLLSDSGFYLCAWSRDNHQPQHFGDGTRLSIL.

A single count supports this clone. The same CDR3 also results from other DNA sequences found in this sample. This sequence joins TRBV6-4 and TRBJ2-5; 13 bases are shared with TRBD2. The CDR3 is 15 amino acids. Unmatched junction bases numbered 2, after V lost 5 bases and J lost 2 bases. Germline-derived CDR1 and CDR2 are MRHNA and SNTAGT. In DNA, the CDR3 is TGTGCCAGCAGTAGACTAGCGGGAGGTCAAGAGACCCAGTACTTC. Encoded protein: CASSRLAGGQETQYF.

The chain recombines TRBV7-7 with TRBJ2-1, with 7 bases fitting TRBD2. The trim removed 3 bases at V and 0 bases at J, leaving 5 bases unmatched. The CDR3 is made up of 16 amino acids. Germline CDR1 SSHAT, CDR2 FNYEAQ (reference sequence). The CDR3 reads CASSFSAGSSYNEQFF. The CDR3 region has the DNA TGTGCCAGCAGCTTTTCAGCGGGAAGCTCCTACAATGAGCAGTTCTTC.

The chain carries TRBV28 and TRBJ1-2, with D unresolved. The CDR3 spans 10 residues. Deletions cut 6 bases from V and 7 bases from J, with 6 bases between. Germline CDR1 MDHEN, CDR2 SYDVKM. DNA of the CDR3: TGTGCCAGCAGCCAGGTTGGCTACACCTTC. It translates to CASSQVGYTF.

The V gene is TRBV28, the J gene TRBJ1-5, with D possibly being TRBD1 (5 bases). The germline V and J ends were trimmed by 5 bases and 6 bases, with 17 bases remaining between them. CDR3 length: 15 amino acids. Germline V gene data show CDR1 as MDHEN and CDR2 as SYDVKM. The CDR3 DNA reads TGTGCCAGCAGTACCCTCGGGGGGTATCGTCAGCCCCAGCATTTT. Translation gives CASSTLGGYRQPQHF.

The chain uses TRBV5-4 and TRBJ2-7; no definite D call. Per germline, CDR1 SGHNT and CDR2 YYREEE (reference sequence). This CDR3 contains 13 residues. V dropped 2 bases and J dropped 0 bases, with 6 bases sitting between them. CDR3 region: CASSFLSSYEQYF. The CDR3 nucleotides are TGTGCCAGCAGCTTCCTAAGCTCCTACGAGCAGTACTTC. The full variable domain, its missing parts supplied by reference TRBV5-4 and TRBJ2-7, is ETGVTQSPTHLIKTRGQQVTLRCSSQSGHNTVSWYQQALGQGPQFIFQYYREEENGRGNFPPRFSGLQFPNYSSELNVNALELDDSALYLCASSFLSSYEQYFGPGTRLTVT.

This chain joins TRBV2 and TRBJ2-1; TRBD2 matches 16 bases. The CDR3 is 18 amino acids. V gave up 6 bases and J gave up 6 bases; unmatched junction bases: 11. Germline lookup yields CDR1 SNHLY and CDR2 FYNNEI. CDR3 in amino acids: CASRTGTSGRAWGNEQFF. The CDR3 nucleotides read TGTGCCAGCAGAACCGGGACTAGCGGGAGGGCTTGGGGCAATGAGCAGTTCTTC.

The chain couples TRBV29-1 to TRBJ2-5, with D perhaps matching TRBD1 (6 bases). In germline, CDR1 is SQVTM, CDR2 ANQGSEA. V dropped 1 base and J dropped 5 bases, with 8 bases sitting between them. The CDR3 totals 12 residues. In DNA, the CDR3 is TGCAGCGTTGAAGGGACAGCGGAGACCCAGTACTTC. Its protein is CSVEGTAETQYF.

The chain recombines TRBV27 with TRBJ1-5; TRBD1 matches at 9 bases. The V gene end was trimmed by 8 bases and the J gene end by 3 bases; junction bases not matched to a gene: 5. The germline gives CDR1 MNHEY, CDR2 SMNVEV (reference sequence). CDR3 length: 14 residues. As DNA, the CDR3 is TGTGCCAGCTCGGGACAGGGACCCAATCAGCCCCAGCATTTT. Translation gives CASSGQGPNQPQHF.

The J gene is TRBJ1-1, the V gene TRBV27; 7 bases are shared with TRBD1. J was trimmed by 8 bases and V by 5 bases; bases with no gene match: 8. The V gene's germline CDR1 is MNHEY and CDR2 SMNVEV (reference sequence). The CDR3 has 13 residues. Written as DNA, the CDR3 is TGTGCCAGCAGTCCGACAGGGTTTAAGGAAGCTTTCTTT. Protein sequence: CASSPTGFKEAFF.

The gene calls are TRBV25-1 and TRBJ2-5; 7 positions agree with TRBD1. From germline, CDR1 is MGHDK and CDR2 SYGVNS. The CDR3 loop spans 15 amino acids. V dropped 2 bases and J dropped 2; count of bases not matched to a gene: 5. CDR3 nucleotide sequence: TGTGCCAGCAGTGAAATGGGACAGAATCAAGAGACCCAGTACTTC. Encoded protein: CASSEMGQNQETQYF. Based on the CDR3 plus reference TRBV25-1 and TRBJ2-5, the full variable domain is EADIYQTPRYLVIGTGKKITLECSQTMGHDKMYWYQQDPGMELHLIHYSYGVNSTEKGDLSSESTVSRIRTEHFPLTLESARPSHTSQYLCASSEMGQNQETQYFGPGTRLLVL.

The V call is TRBV7-9, the J call TRBJ2-7, with D maybe TRBD1 (6 bases). V lost 4 bases, J lost 3 bases, and 19 bases lay in between. Germline-derived CDR1 and CDR2 are SEHNR and FQNEAQ (reference sequence). The CDR3 length is 16 residues. The chain's CDR3 is CASSWKGQPNDYEQYF. The CDR3, as DNA: TGTGCCAGCAGCTGGAAGGGACAACCGAACGACTACGAGCAGTACTTC.

The rearrangement uses TRBV5-1 and TRBJ2-7, with 7 bases aligning to TRBD2. Germline loops: CDR1 SGHRS, CDR2 YFSETQ. This CDR3 is 15 amino acids long. The V and J ends lost 0 bases and 0 bases, in that order; junction bases with no gene match: 3. The CDR3 is CASSLGGGSSYEQYF. DNA for the CDR3: TGCGCCAGCAGCTTGGGCGGCGGGAGCTCCTACGAGCAGTACTTC.

V usage is TRBV28 and J usage is TRBJ2-7; D might be TRBD2 (5 bases). The V and J ends lost 1 base and 1 base respectively, with 8 bases between them. CDR1 is MDHEN and CDR2 is SYDVKM in the germline V gene. The CDR3 has 14 residues. The CDR3 region has the DNA TGTGCCAGCAGTTTATCCGGGGAGTCCTACGAGCAGTACTTC. It yields the protein CASSLSGESYEQYF.

CDR3 DNA: TGTGCCAGCAGTGAGGGACAGGGGGCGCTTGGAGATACGCAGTATTTT. It yields the protein CASSEGQGALGDTQYF. This chain connects TRBV2 to TRBJ2-3; 12 bases fit TRBD1. CDR3 length equals 16 residues. Germline values: CDR1 SNHLY, CDR2 FYNNEI. V lost 3 bases and J lost 5; bases outside the gene matches: 6.

The CDR3 DNA follows: TGTGCCAGCACAAGGGGGACAGAGACCCAGTACTTC. This encodes CASTRGTETQYF. The chain links TRBV2 to TRBJ2-5; the D gene is possibly TRBD1 (6 bases). The CDR3 has 12 amino acids. Germline V lookup: CDR1 SNHLY, CDR2 FYNNEI. Trimming removed 7 bases from V and 4 bases from J, with 10 bases in between.

V gene TRBV2 combines with J gene TRBJ1-2, with a possible D match to TRBD1 (6 bases). Per the germline V gene, CDR1 is SNHLY and CDR2 is FYNNEI. This CDR3 is 13 amino acids long. The V end was cut by 5 bases, the J end by 4 bases, with 11 bases between. This CDR3 is CASSSGETYGYTF. The CDR3 nucleotides read TGTGCCAGCAGTTCAGGGGAGACCTATGGCTACACCTTC.

This clone has only one observation. The chain combines TRBV7-9 with TRBJ1-4; D is possibly TRBD1 (5 bases). CDR1 is SEHNR and CDR2 is FQNEAQ in the germline V gene (reference sequence). The CDR3 runs to 13 residues. Trimming stripped 5 bases from V and 6 bases from J, with 10 bases between. CDR3 DNA sequence: TGTGCCAGCAGCCCCGGGGGGGATGAAAAACTGTTTTTT. Protein sequence: CASSPGGDEKLFF.

V is TRBV27 and J is TRBJ2-1; 11 bases map to TRBD1. Looked up from germline, CDR1 is MNHEY and CDR2 is SMNVEV (reference sequence). CDR3 length: 16 amino acids. V trimming: 5 bases; J trimming: 5 bases; junction bases outside the gene matches: 8. For the CDR3, the DNA is TGTGCCAGCAGTACCGAGGGACAGGGGGGGGACAATGAGCAGTTCTTC. This codes for CASSTEGQGGDNEQFF.

The V call is TRBV6-4, the J call TRBJ2-3; the match to TRBD1 covers 8 bases. The germline V gene has CDR1 MRHNA and CDR2 SNTAGT. V shed 4 bases, J shed 4 bases, and the junction held 4 bases outside the gene matches. The length of the CDR3 is 14 residues. CDR3 in DNA: TGTGCCAGCAGTGCAGCAGGGGGCGCAGATACGCAGTATTTT. Its translation: CASSAAGGADTQYF.

This clone was seen just once. The chain couples TRBV28 to TRBJ1-4, with a weak D call TRBD1 (6 bases). There are 16 residues in the CDR3. From germline, CDR1 is MDHEN and CDR2 SYDVKM. The V end was cut by 4 bases, the J end by 6 bases, with 18 bases between. CDR3 nucleotides: TGTGCCAGCAGTTCTCCCCTGACAGGACAACATGAAAAACTGTTTTTT. Translation gives CASSSPLTGQHEKLFF.

The chain recombines TRBV28 with TRBJ2-7, with D perhaps matching TRBD1 (5 bases). V lost 7 bases, J lost 3 bases, and 16 bases lay in between. Germline-derived CDR1 and CDR2 are MDHEN and SYDVKM. The CDR3 is 14 amino acids. CDR3 in amino acids: CASTGVGVNYEQYF. CDR3 nucleotides: TGTGCCAGCACCGGCGTAGGGGTGAACTACGAGCAGTACTTC.

V usage is TRBV27 and J usage is TRBJ2-3, with 10 bases identical to TRBD2. The CDR3 contains 15 residues. Germline CDR1 MNHEY, CDR2 SMNVEV (reference sequence). J gave up 8 bases and V 5 bases, and 10 bases lay outside the gene matches. CDR3 in amino acids: CASSLAGADRVTQYF. CDR3 nucleotides: TGTGCCAGCAGTCTAGCGGGAGCGGACCGGGTTACGCAGTATTTT.